The 12 T cell receptor beta chains given below trace back to one sample, sequenced in a study of CD8 T cells in Susac syndrome. RNA, at about 0.5 to 1 ug, was reverse transcribed with random hexamers. Each CDR3 protein gets one entry after TCRdb re-called the immunoSEQ multiplex PCR reads with MiXCR. The data hold some 220,000 distinct CDR3 sequences, with around 95% observed a single time. Sequencing was carried out using CD4+ T cells from PBMCs. Receptor source: a human donor with multiple sclerosis.

The chain joins TRBV7-2 to TRBJ1-2; weak D call: TRBD1 (5 bases). Germline V CDR1 and CDR2: SGHTA, FQGNSA. This CDR3 contains 14 residues. V lost 4 bases to trimming and J lost 12 bases, with 21 bases between them. The DNA of the CDR3 is TGTGCCAGCAGCTCCCAACCCGGGACCCCAAAGGACACCTTC. It encodes CASSSQPGTPKDTF.

This clonotype was counted a single time. The gene calls are TRBV28 and TRBJ1-5; D might be TRBD1 (6 bases). The length of the CDR3 is 16 residues. Trimming took off 3 bases at V and 0 bases at J, with 12 bases between the two ends. Looked up from germline, CDR1 is MDHEN and CDR2 is SYDVKM. The DNA for the CDR3 is TGTGCCAGCAGTTTCCGACAGGCAGATAGCAATCAGCCCCAGCATTTT. Amino acids: CASSFRQADSNQPQHF.

The chain recombines TRBV7-2 with TRBJ2-5, with 11 bases matching TRBD2. The V and J ends lost 5 bases and 7 bases, in that order; junction bases with no gene match: 9. The germline gives CDR1 SGHTA, CDR2 FQGNSA. This CDR3 is built from 15 residues. CDR3 residues: CASSRSTSGVGTQYF. The CDR3 DNA is TGTGCCAGCAGCCGTTCGACTAGCGGGGTGGGGACCCAGTACTTC.

The rearrangement joins TRBV20-1 to TRBJ2-7; tentatively, D is TRBD1 (5 bases). This CDR3 has 11 residues. Trimming shortened V by 4 bases and J by 3 bases, and 7 bases separated the two germline ends. Germline assignment: CDR1 DFQATT and CDR2 SNEGSKA (reference sequence). CDR3 loop: CSATGYYEQYF. CDR3 DNA sequence: TGCAGTGCTACAGGGTACTACGAGCAGTACTTC.

This clonotype was detected once. The chain joins TRBV15 to TRBJ2-2; D perhaps matches TRBD1 (6 bases). CDR3 length equals 14 residues. CDR1 is LNHNV, CDR2 YYDKDF, per germline (reference sequence). The V and J ends lost 4 bases and 4 bases respectively, with 10 bases between them. The CDR3 protein is CATSTQGGTGELFF. The CDR3 region has the DNA TGTGCCACCAGCACACAGGGTGGCACCGGGGAGCTGTTTTTT.

The chain couples TRBV30 to TRBJ2-6, with 7 bases fitting TRBD1. This CDR3 has 16 residues. With V trimmed by 2 bases and J by 0 bases, 4 bases remained unmatched. CDR1 is GTSNPN, CDR2 SVGIG, per germline (reference sequence). The CDR3 is CAWSRQGYSGANVLTF. The CDR3 DNA sequence: TGTGCCTGGAGTCGACAGGGATACTCTGGGGCCAACGTCCTGACTTTC.

V and J are TRBV5-6 and TRBJ2-3, with 9 nucleotides matching TRBD1. V shed 3 bases and J 3 bases; nucleotides not matched to a gene: 14. This CDR3 region has 18 residues. Germline CDR1 SGHDT, CDR2 YYEEEE. The CDR3, as DNA: TGTGCCAGCAGCTACTTGGTCCGGGGACAGGGAAGGACAGATACGCAGTATTTT. This gives the protein CASSYLVRGQGRTDTQYF.

V gene TRBV7-8 combines with J gene TRBJ2-4; D gene ambiguous. Trimming cost V 5 bases and J 0 bases, with 17 bases left between them. The CDR3 runs 17 residues. Germline lookup yields CDR1 SGHVS and CDR2 FQNEAQ. CDR3 residues: CASSAQHTPLAKNIQYF. The DNA of the CDR3 is TGTGCCAGCAGCGCGCAACATACGCCGTTAGCCAAAAACATTCAGTACTTC. Drawing the rest from reference TRBV7-8 and TRBJ2-4, the complete variable domain is GAGVSQSPRYKVAKRGQDVALRCDPISGHVSLFWYQQALGQGPEFLTYFQNEAQLDKSGLPSDRFFAERPEGSVSTLKIQRTQQEDSAVYLCASSAQHTPLAKNIQYFGAGTRLSVL.

The chain employs TRBV20-1 and TRBJ2-7, with 7 bases fitting TRBD2. From germline, CDR1 is DFQATT and CDR2 SNEGSKA (reference sequence). V dropped 5 bases and J dropped 1; count of bases not matched to a gene: 2. The CDR3 is 12 amino acids. The CDR3 coding sequence is TGCAGTGCTGCCGGGGGGTCCTACGAGCAGTACTTC. Its translation is CSAAGGSYEQYF.

The chain is built from TRBV2 and TRBJ2-5; TRBD2 matches at 14 bases. CDR1 SNHLY and CDR2 FYNNEI come from the germline V gene. V dropped 8 bases and J dropped 5; count of bases not matched to a gene: 10. The CDR3 extends over 16 amino acids. CDR3 sequence: CASGTSGSQPPETQYF. The CDR3 bases are TGTGCCAGCGGGACTAGCGGGAGCCAACCGCCCGAGACCCAGTACTTC.

The chain has TRBV19 and TRBJ1-1; 9 bases agree with TRBD1. The CDR3 is 13 residues long. The J segment lost 4 bases and the V segment lost 9 bases, leaving 6 bases of the junction unmatched. Germline values: CDR1 LNHDA, CDR2 SQIVND (reference sequence). The CDR3, as DNA: TGTGCCAGCTCCGGGACAGGGACCACTGAAGCTTTCTTT. Translating gives CASSGTGTTEAFF.

The rearrangement joins TRBV29-1 to TRBJ2-7; TRBD1 or TRBD2 may be the D gene (5 bases each). Germline V gene sequence: CDR1 SQVTM, CDR2 ANQGSEA. Trimming removed 1 base at V and 5 bases at J, with 15 bases between. This CDR3 is built from 14 residues. The CDR3: CSVEGPRGRNEQYF. The CDR3 bases are TGCAGCGTTGAAGGCCCTCGGGGACGAAACGAGCAGTACTTC.